The 16 T cell receptor beta chains listed next were all sequenced from one sample in a study of blood T cell repertoires in COVID-19. Method: immunoSEQ multiplex PCR; TCRdb's copy keeps in-frame clones and lacks some. The sample includes a few hundred thousand clones, roughly 87% of them seen just once. The sample consisted of peripheral blood. The receptors come from a woman between 55 and 75 years old with COVID-19, enrolled during active disease.

The CDR3: CASSPTNNQPQHF. The CDR3 DNA reads TGTGCCAGCAGCCCGACAAACAATCAGCCCCAGCATTTT. This chain uses TRBV7-6 with TRBJ1-5, with D unresolved. CDR3 length: 13 residues. Germline V lookup: CDR1 SGHVS, CDR2 FNYEAQ. V lost 5 bases to trimming and J lost 3 bases, with 8 bases between them.

The gene calls are TRBV6-1 and TRBJ1-6, with a tentative D call TRBD1 (5 bases). Deletions cut 0 bases from V and 8 bases from J, with 8 bases between. Germline values: CDR1 MNHNS, CDR2 SASEGT. The CDR3 has 14 amino acids. The CDR3 region is CASSEAGVDSPLHF. CDR3 nucleotide sequence: TGTGCCAGCAGTGAAGCAGGGGTTGATTCACCCCTCCACTTT.

This chain joins TRBV30 and TRBJ1-6; 8 nucleotides match TRBD1. Trimming cost V 6 bases and J 7 bases; bases outside gene matches: 5. This CDR3 has 13 residues. Per the germline V gene, CDR1 is GTSNPN and CDR2 is SVGIG (reference sequence). The CDR3 DNA is TGTGCCTGCAGGGGGCGGGAAAATTCACCCCTCCACTTT. Its protein is CACRGRENSPLHF.

The chain combines TRBV11-2 with TRBJ1-6, with 8 bases identical to TRBD1. This CDR3 comprises 15 residues. The V gene end was trimmed by 2 bases and the J gene end by 10 bases; junction bases not matched to a gene: 7. Germline V gene data show CDR1 as SGHAT and CDR2 as FQNNGV. In DNA, the CDR3 is TGTGCCAGCAGCTTACCTGGACAGGGAAGATCACCCCTCCACTTT. This encodes CASSLPGQGRSPLHF.

This clone was counted a few times. This chain connects TRBV7-8 to TRBJ1-2; perhaps TRBD1 as D (6 bases). V was clipped by 1 base and J by 0 bases, with 21 bases between them. Germline CDR1 reads SGHVS; CDR2 reads FQNEAQ. There are 19 residues in the CDR3. In nucleotides, the CDR3 is TGTGCCAGCAGCTTAGGTATCTCGGACAGTTCGAGAGCTAACTATGGCTACACCTTC. Its translation is CASSLGISDSSRANYGYTF. The complete variable domain, with remaining parts taken from reference TRBV7-8 and TRBJ1-2, reads GAGVSQSPRYKVAKRGQDVALRCDPISGHVSLFWYQQALGQGPEFLTYFQNEAQLDKSGLPSDRFFAERPEGSVSTLKIQRTQQEDSAVYLCASSLGISDSSRANYGYTFGSGTRLTVV.

The genes are TRBV6-5 and TRBJ2-5, with a possible D match to TRBD2 (6 bases). The germline gives CDR1 MNHEY, CDR2 SVGAGI. The CDR3 runs 14 residues. V lost 7 bases and J 1 base, leaving 13 bases between the germline ends. The CDR3 sequence is CASKRAGSQETQYF. CDR3 nucleotide sequence: TGTGCCAGCAAGAGGGCGGGATCCCAAGAGACCCAGTACTTC.

This clone was counted a few times. The chain couples TRBV7-3 to TRBJ1-6; D is possibly TRBD1 (6 bases). V was cut by 0 bases and J by 5 bases, with 8 bases left in between. There are 15 residues in the CDR3. Germline CDR1 SGHTA, CDR2 FQGTGA. The DNA for the CDR3 is TGTGCCAGCAGCTTAACCAGGGGCAATAATTCACCCCTCCACTTT. This codes for CASSLTRGNNSPLHF.

The chain combines TRBV10-3 with TRBJ1-1; D unresolved. The CDR3 consists of 13 residues. Per germline, CDR1 ENHRY and CDR2 SYGVKD. Trimming shortened V by 7 bases and J by 3 bases, and 12 bases separated the two germline ends. CDR3 sequence: CAIKKEQYTEAFF. CDR3 in DNA: TGTGCCATCAAAAAGGAACAGTACACTGAAGCTTTCTTT.

In its sample, this clone was seen a few times. The chain links TRBV19 to TRBJ1-6, with D tentatively TRBD1 (6 bases). Germline CDR1 LNHDA, CDR2 SQIVND (reference sequence). The CDR3 runs to 16 residues. V lost 0 bases to trimming and J lost 9 bases, with 15 bases between them. The CDR3 DNA follows: TGTGCCAGTAGTATAGATCTGGGCCTACAGGGTTCACCCCTCCACTTT. It encodes CASSIDLGLQGSPLHF. The variable domain in full, with the rest retrieved from reference TRBV19 and TRBJ1-6, is DGGITQSPKYLFRKEGQNVTLSCEQNLNHDAMYWYRQDPGQGLRLIYYSQIVNDFQKGDIAEGYSVSREKKESFPLTVTSAQKNPTAFYLCASSIDLGLQGSPLHFGNGTRLTVT.

The CDR3 is CATSAPGGRMNTEAFF. DNA of the CDR3: TGTGCCACCAGTGCCCCTGGGGGCAGGATGAACACTGAAGCTTTCTTT. The J gene is TRBJ1-1, the V gene TRBV24-1; D is possibly TRBD1 (6 bases). The length of the CDR3 is 16 residues. Per the germline V gene, CDR1 is KGHDR and CDR2 is SFDVKD. The ends were cut back, 5 bases at V and 0 bases at J, with 15 bases in the middle.

The genes are TRBV5-1 and TRBJ1-2, with 11 bases aligning to TRBD1. With 1 base clipped from V and 3 bases from J, the junction kept 8 bases outside the gene matches. The length of the CDR3 is 17 residues. Germline V gene data show CDR1 as SGHRS and CDR2 as YFSETQ. The chain's CDR3 is CASSLSLWTGGDYGYTF. The CDR3 nucleotides read TGCGCCAGCAGCTTGAGTCTGTGGACAGGGGGCGACTATGGCTACACCTTC.

The chain recombines TRBV14 with TRBJ1-1; D is ambiguous. The CDR3 is made up of 13 amino acids. Trimming cost V 7 bases and J 1 base, with 10 bases left between them. Germline loops: CDR1 SGHDN, CDR2 FVKESK. Written as DNA, the CDR3 is TGTGCCAGCAACCTACTTTCGAACACTGAAGCTTTCTTT. Its protein product is CASNLLSNTEAFF.

This chain connects TRBV18 to TRBJ2-1, with 8 bases that match TRBD2. V lost 5 bases, J lost 6 bases, and 6 bases stayed unmatched. This CDR3 has 14 residues. CDR1 KGHSH and CDR2 LQKENI come from the germline V gene. CDR3 in DNA: TGTGCCAGCTCAGCGAGCGGGGGACCCAATGAGCAGTTCTTC. Translated, it gives CASSASGGPNEQFF.

The chain joins TRBV7-8 to TRBJ2-2; 14 bases are shared with TRBD2. Germline V gene sequence: CDR1 SGHVS, CDR2 FQNEAQ. With V trimmed by 4 bases and J by 0 bases, 7 bases remained unmatched. This CDR3 has 19 amino acids. In DNA form, the CDR3 reads TGTGCCAGCAGCTCTCGGACTAGCGGGGGGAATACGAACACCGGGGAGCTGTTTTTT. Its protein is CASSSRTSGGNTNTGELFF.

Concerning this clone itself: Other DNA sequences from this sample encode an identical CDR3 as well. The chain employs TRBV5-1 and TRBJ2-1; TRBD2 agrees at 10 bases. V shed 4 bases and J 1 base; nucleotides not matched to a gene: 2. Germline assignment: CDR1 SGHRS and CDR2 YFSETQ. The CDR3 runs 15 residues. The CDR3 DNA reads as TGCGCCAGCAGCCTACTAGCGGGATCCTACAATGAGCAGTTCTTC. The encoded protein is CASSLLAGSYNEQFF.

The V and J genes are TRBV4-2 and TRBJ2-7; possible D gene TRBD1, 6 bases. In germline, CDR1 is LGHNA, CDR2 YNFKEQ. The CDR3 loop spans 12 amino acids. The germline V and J ends were trimmed by 4 bases and 6 bases, with 10 bases remaining between them. The CDR3 spells CASSPDSREQYF. In nucleotides, the CDR3 is TGTGCCAGCAGCCCGGACAGTCGCGAGCAGTACTTC.